The present T cell receptor beta chain was sequenced within a study of blood T cells in healthy people across ages (dated by TCRdb to 2013 to 2016). In terms of the full investigation: Template switching captured roughly one uniquely barcoded TCR beta cDNA molecule per two T cells in model experiments. The study measured age-related changes in TCR beta repertoire diversity using deep sequencing normalized with unique cDNA molecular identifiers. The donors were split into four age groups: young (average roughly 15 years), middle-aged (39), aged (about 56) and long-lived (roughly 86). To avoid experimental bias, donors of different ages were spread randomly across the sequencing lanes. For two donors (one aged 18 to 30 and one aged 80 or older), the study analyzed two additional independent replicas of 1 million unique cDNA reads from the same blood draw. Overall study results and their limits: Because profiling used bulk unsorted PBMCs, naive and antigen-experienced compartments could not be compared conclusively. Because donor CMV infection status was unknown, age-related changes in expanded clonotypes were potentially confounded. Observed TCR beta diversity correlated strongly with the percentage of naive T cells measured by flow cytometry. Observed TCR beta diversity per million T cells fell roughly linearly with age, and a significant reduction was already apparent by age around 40. Compared with the aged group, the long-lived group had more naive CD4+ T cells, fewer expanded clones and increased TCR diversity, suggesting age selection. Estimates of total diversity based on one million sequenced T cells were regarded as lower bounds and as underestimates.

The library was obtained by 5' RACE. A second PCR of roughly 7 to 11 cycles was run with a J-beta primer mix and a sample-barcoded 5' primer. A unique molecular identifier was introduced onto each TCR beta cDNA molecule by a template-switch 5' adaptor carrying 12 random nucleotides. At least 3 million CDR3-containing paired-end reads were obtained from each sample. All of the RNA was converted into first-strand cDNA using the Mint cDNA synthesis kit, with a TRBC-specific oligonucleotide serving as the primer. Following uracil-DNA glycosylase treatment, all cDNA underwent a first 18-cycle PCR with the universal primers M1SS and BC2_uni_R. The study's own analysis went as follows. Normalization of each sample was performed by random selection of 1 million high-quality reads, each carrying a distinct molecular identifier. Reads sharing molecular identifiers were discarded rather than binned into consensus sequences. CDR3 identification, clonotype clustering and error correction used MiTCR with a Q25 quality threshold and the strictest error-elimination algorithm. Lower-bound total TCR beta diversity was estimated with a nonparametric unseen species model using Euler transformation. TCRdb redid the processing of the public reads, applying fastp at Q25 and MiXCR, and retained in-frame beta chains. CDR3 protein sequences are deduplicated, and each keeps its most common genes and DNA. The V and J calls follow TCRdb's processing rather than the paper's. Counted in this sample were around 1,800,000 distinct CDR3 sequences; about two fifths of them appeared once. The ten largest clones represent roughly 23% of the sample.

Turning to this clonotype: Its cognate antigen has yet to be identified. The junction departs from germline at one end; a sequencing error may be responsible.

The 39 donors, aged about 6 to 100 years, were systemically healthy Caucasian individuals from Russia. Ten milliliters of peripheral blood were drawn from each donor into EDTA-treated Vacutainer tubes. PBMCs were isolated by Ficoll-Paque density-gradient centrifugation, with at least 6 million obtained per sample. Total RNA was extracted from PBMCs with Trizol reagent, with at least 6 micrograms obtained per sample. For every donor, an aliquot of PBMCs went through flow cytometry to measure the percentages of naive CD45RAhigh/CD27high T cells. The sequencing sample was made of blood. The receptor was isolated from a human donor in good health.

CDR3 loop: CASSRTGHQETQYF. The base sequence is TGTGCTAGCAGCCGGACAGGGCATCAAGAGACCCAGTACTTC. The chain joins TRBV7-7 to TRBJ2-5; 8 of the junction bases match TRBD1. CDR1 and CDR2, per the germline V gene (reference sequence), are SSHAT and FNYEAQ. From the cysteine through the phenylalanine, the CDR3 covers 14 amino acids. The CDR3 DNA has 42 bases and is translated from base 1.